This T cell receptor beta chain comes out of a study of beta chain features in type 1 diabetes. Study-wide points: The study found fewer insertions and more deletions at VDJ junctions in type 1 diabetes patients. Cells with high TCR expression could be over-represented when cDNA is sequenced. Across all four CD4+ subsets, people with type 1 diabetes showed modestly shorter TCRB CDR3s. In comparison with healthy donors, patients had naive, central memory and Treg TCRB repertoires that appeared more similar.

This clone was detected a few times. Its target is unknown. Looked up from germline, CDR1 is KGHSH and CDR2 is LQKENI. This CDR3 is 16 amino acids long. Trimming cost V 6 bases and J 2 bases; bases outside gene matches: 5. The study reverse transcribed the entire isolated RNA, so it sequenced expressed TCRB transcripts. Sequencing used immunoSEQ multiplex PCR; TCRdb keeps in-frame clones, though not all of them. Of some 270,000 clones in the sample, roughly 10% were seen once. Sequencing was done on a sample of naive CD4+ T cells from blood. This receptor was identified in a man aged 25-40 years with type 1 diabetes. The gene calls are TRBV18 and TRBJ2-3; 13 bases line up with TRBD2. The CDR3 loop reads CASSAGLAGTTDTQYF. The CDR3 bases are TGTGCCAGCTCGGCGGGACTAGCGGGGACCACAGATACGCAGTATTTT.